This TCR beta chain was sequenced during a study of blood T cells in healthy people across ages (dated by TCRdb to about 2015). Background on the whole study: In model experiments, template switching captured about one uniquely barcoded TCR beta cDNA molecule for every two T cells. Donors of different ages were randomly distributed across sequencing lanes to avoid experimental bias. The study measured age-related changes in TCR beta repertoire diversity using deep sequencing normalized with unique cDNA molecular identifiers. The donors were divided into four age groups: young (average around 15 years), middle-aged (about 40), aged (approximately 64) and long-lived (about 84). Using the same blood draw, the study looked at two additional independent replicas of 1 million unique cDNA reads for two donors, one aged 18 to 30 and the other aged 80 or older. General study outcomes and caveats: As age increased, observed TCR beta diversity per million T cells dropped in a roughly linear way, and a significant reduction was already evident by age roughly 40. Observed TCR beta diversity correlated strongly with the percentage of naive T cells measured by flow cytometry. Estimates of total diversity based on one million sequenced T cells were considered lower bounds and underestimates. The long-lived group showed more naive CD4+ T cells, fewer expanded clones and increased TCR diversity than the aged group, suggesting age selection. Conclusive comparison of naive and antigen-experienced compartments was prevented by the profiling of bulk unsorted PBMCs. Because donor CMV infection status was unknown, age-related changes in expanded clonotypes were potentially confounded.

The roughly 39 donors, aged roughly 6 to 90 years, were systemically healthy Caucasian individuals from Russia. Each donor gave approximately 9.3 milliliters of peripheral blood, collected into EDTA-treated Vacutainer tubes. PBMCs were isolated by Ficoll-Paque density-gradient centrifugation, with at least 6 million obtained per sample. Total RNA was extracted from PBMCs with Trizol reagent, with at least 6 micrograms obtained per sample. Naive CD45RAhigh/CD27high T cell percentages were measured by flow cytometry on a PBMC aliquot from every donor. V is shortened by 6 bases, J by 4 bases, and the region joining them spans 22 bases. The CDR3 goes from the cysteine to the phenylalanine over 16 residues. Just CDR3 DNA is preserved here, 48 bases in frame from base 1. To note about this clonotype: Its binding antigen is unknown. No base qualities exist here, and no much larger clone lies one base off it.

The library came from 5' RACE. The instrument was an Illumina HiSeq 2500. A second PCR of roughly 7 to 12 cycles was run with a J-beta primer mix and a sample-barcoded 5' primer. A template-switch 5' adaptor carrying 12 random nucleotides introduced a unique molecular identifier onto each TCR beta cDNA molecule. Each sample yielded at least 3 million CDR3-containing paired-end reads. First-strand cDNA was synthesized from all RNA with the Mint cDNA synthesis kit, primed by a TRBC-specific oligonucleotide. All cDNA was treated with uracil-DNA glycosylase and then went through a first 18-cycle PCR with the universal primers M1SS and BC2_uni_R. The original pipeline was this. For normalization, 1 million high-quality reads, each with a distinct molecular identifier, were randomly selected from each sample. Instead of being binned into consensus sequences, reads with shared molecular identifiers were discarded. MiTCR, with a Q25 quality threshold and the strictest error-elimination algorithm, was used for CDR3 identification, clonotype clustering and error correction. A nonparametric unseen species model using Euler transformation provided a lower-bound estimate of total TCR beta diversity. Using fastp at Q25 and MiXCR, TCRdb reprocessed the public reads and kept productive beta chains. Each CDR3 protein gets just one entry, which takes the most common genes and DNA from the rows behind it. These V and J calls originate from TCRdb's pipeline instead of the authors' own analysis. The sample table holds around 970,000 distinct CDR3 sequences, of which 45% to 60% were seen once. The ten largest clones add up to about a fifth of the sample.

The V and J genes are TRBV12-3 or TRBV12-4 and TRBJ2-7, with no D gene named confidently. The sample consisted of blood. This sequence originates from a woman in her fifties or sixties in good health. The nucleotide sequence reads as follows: TGTGCCAGCAGCCTTAATTGGCTGGGCAGTCCTTACGAGCAGTACTTC. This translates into CASSLNWLGSPYEQYF.